This entry lists 21 T cell receptor beta chains sequenced from one sample in a study of T cell repertoires in cytomegalovirus infection. TCRdb independently ran MiXCR on the reads; one entry per CDR3 protein. The repertoire holds nearly 650,000 distinct CDR3 sequences, with 24% as singletons. The source material was CD8+ T cells from PBMCs. These receptors were collected from a human donor in good health (CMV status not recorded). Some clones in this sample may be carry-over from other donors' samples.

This clonotype came up a few times. The V gene is TRBV14, the J gene TRBJ1-1; D unclear. Trimming took off 3 bases at V and 0 bases at J, with 5 bases between the two ends. CDR1 is SGHDN and CDR2 is FVKESK in the germline V gene. The CDR3 runs to 13 residues. As DNA, the CDR3 is TGTGCCAGCAGCCAGTACGTGAACACTGAAGCTTTCTTT. Its protein product is CASSQYVNTEAFF. The full variable domain, rest sourced from reference TRBV14 and TRBJ1-1, is EAGVTQFPSHSVIEKGQTVTLRCDPISGHDNLYWYRRVMGKEIKFLLHFVKESKQDESGMPNNRFLAERTGGTYSTLKVQPAELEDSGVYFCASSQYVNTEAFFGQGTRLTVV.

The chain recombines TRBV7-8 with TRBJ1-2, with 8 bases identical to TRBD1. The CDR3 is 12 amino acids. With 8 bases clipped from V and 5 bases from J, the junction kept 4 bases outside the gene matches. CDR1 and CDR2 (germline): SGHVS, FQNEAQ. The CDR3 loop reads CASETGVYGYTF. The CDR3 DNA sequence: TGTGCCAGCGAGACAGGGGTTTATGGCTACACCTTC.

This clonotype has a count of ten or more. CDR3 nucleotide sequence: TGTGCCAGCAGTTTAGAACAGGGTACAACAATAGAGCAGTTCTTC. Translated, it gives CASSLEQGTTIEQFF. The chain combines TRBV12-3 or TRBV12-4 with TRBJ2-1; possible D gene TRBD1, 6 bases. V dropped 1 base and J dropped 10 bases, with 17 bases sitting between them. The CDR3 sequence is 15 residues long.

Worth noting for this clonotype: The junction shows a germline mismatch at one end, possibly a read error. The genes are TRBV6-1 and TRBJ2-2; 10 bases align to TRBD1. CDR1 and CDR2 (germline): MNHNS, SASEGT. The CDR3 has 15 amino acids. CDR3 bases: TGTGCCAACAGTGACAGGGGGCTCGACACCGGGGAGCTGTTTTTT. Protein: CANSDRGLDTGELFF.

This clonotype was picked up a small number of times. J is TRBJ1-1 and V is TRBV19, with a possible D match to TRBD1 (5 bases). Germline assignment: CDR1 LNHDA and CDR2 SQIVND (reference sequence). With 7 bases removed from V and 3 bases from J, the gap between germline ends came to 12 bases. The CDR3 extends over 13 amino acids. The CDR3 DNA follows: TGTGCCAGTATCCGGGGGGGGGACACTGAAGCTTTCTTT. Translating gives CASIRGGDTEAFF. Based on the CDR3 plus reference TRBV19 and TRBJ1-1, the full variable domain is DGGITQSPKYLFRKEGQNVTLSCEQNLNHDAMYWYRQDPGQGLRLIYYSQIVNDFQKGDIAEGYSVSREKKESFPLTVTSAQKNPTAFYLCASIRGGDTEAFFGQGTRLTVV.

The J gene is TRBJ2-2, the V gene TRBV5-1; 9 nucleotides align to TRBD1. The CDR3 is 14 amino acids. Germline CDR1 is SGHRS and CDR2 is YFSETQ. V lost 4 bases to trimming and J lost 6 bases; unmatched junction nucleotides: 4. The CDR3 DNA is TGCGCCAGCAGCGAGGACAGGGGATCCGGGGAGCTGTTTTTT. Protein: CASSEDRGSGELFF.

The chain couples TRBV6-5 to TRBJ2-5; D remains ambiguous. Germline CDR1 reads MNHEY; CDR2 reads SVGAGI. V shed 2 bases and J shed 3 bases, with 7 bases lying between them. The CDR3 runs to 13 residues. The CDR3 DNA sequence: TGTGCCAGCAGTTACGATACAGAAGAGACCCAGTACTTC. Amino acids: CASSYDTEETQYF.

This clonotype has at least ten counts. CDR3 coding DNA: TGTGCCAGCAGTGGGCCGGGATCTAATGAAAAACTGTTTTTT. It encodes CASSGPGSNEKLFF. V is TRBV28 and J is TRBJ1-4; D is unclear. This CDR3 spans 14 amino acids. Germline assignment: CDR1 MDHEN and CDR2 SYDVKM. Trimming cost V 5 bases and J 3 bases, with 10 bases left between them.

The chain is built from TRBV20-1 and TRBJ1-5; D perhaps matches TRBD1 (5 bases). Between the trimmed V and J ends, which lost 1 base and 7 bases, there was a span of 11 bases. Per germline, CDR1 DFQATT and CDR2 SNEGSKA (reference sequence). The CDR3 sequence is 13 residues long. DNA of the CDR3: TGCAGTGCTAGAGTCAGGGAAGAGCAGCCCCAGCATTTT. Its protein is CSARVREEQPQHF.

V is TRBV7-9 and J is TRBJ2-7; 10 nucleotides align to TRBD1. The CDR3 has 18 amino acids. The V gene's germline CDR1 is SEHNR and CDR2 FQNEAQ (reference sequence). The V and J ends lost 5 bases and 2 bases, in that order; junction bases with no gene match: 15. This CDR3 reads CASSRIQAAGQGPYEQYV. The CDR3 DNA is TGTGCCAGCAGCAGAATTCAAGCGGCGGGACAGGGGCCCTACGAGCAGTACGTC.

This clonotype has just a few counts. V gene TRBV5-4 combines with J gene TRBJ2-7, with 8 nucleotides matching TRBD1. CDR3 length: 14 residues. The ends lost 7 bases at V and 3 bases at J; junction bases unmatched: 9. CDR1 and CDR2 (germline): SGHNT, YYREEE (reference sequence). The CDR3 DNA follows: TGTGCCAGCGGAGACAGGGGCAATCTCTACGAGCAGTACTTC. Protein sequence: CASGDRGNLYEQYF.

This clonotype has a count of ten or more. The chain joins TRBV7-6 to TRBJ2-1; unclear D gene. The CDR3 consists of 12 residues. Germline V gene sequence: CDR1 SGHVS, CDR2 FNYEAQ. V lost 5 bases to trimming and J lost 9 bases, with 11 bases between them. Written as DNA, the CDR3 is TGTGCCAGCAGCCCATTAGTGGGTGAGCAGTTCTTC. It encodes CASSPLVGEQFF.

The genes are TRBV2 and TRBJ2-1, with D possibly matching TRBD2 (5 bases). Looked up from germline, CDR1 is SNHLY and CDR2 is FYNNEI. V was cut by 10 bases and J by 7 bases, with 14 bases left in between. The CDR3 length is 12 residues. The DNA for the CDR3 is TGTGCCACAACCTCACGGAGGAATGAGCAGTTCTTC. Encoded protein: CATTSRRNEQFF.

There are many counts of this clonotype. V usage is TRBV7-6 and J usage is TRBJ1-1; D uncertain. CDR1 is SGHVS, CDR2 FNYEAQ, per germline. The CDR3 has 17 residues. The V end was cut by 5 bases, the J end by 0 bases, with 19 bases between. The CDR3 reads CASSPFSGGNLNTEAFF. CDR3 nucleotide sequence: TGTGCCAGCAGCCCCTTCTCGGGAGGAAACCTGAACACTGAAGCTTTCTTT. The variable domain in full, completed from reference TRBV7-6 and TRBJ1-1, reads GAGVSQSPRYKVTKRGQDVALRCDPISGHVSLYWYRQALGQGPEFLTYFNYEAQQDKSGLPNDRFSAERPEGSISTLTIQRTEQRDSAMYRCASSPFSGGNLNTEAFFGQGTRLTVV.

This clonotype was seen only a few times. The V call is TRBV7-9, the J call TRBJ2-5, with 11 bases lining up with TRBD1. Germline loops: CDR1 SEHNR, CDR2 FQNEAQ (reference sequence). Losses at the gene ends were 5 bases for V and 7 bases for J; bases not matched to a gene: 15. This CDR3 contains 17 residues. CDR3 nucleotides: TGTGCCAGCAGCCCCCGCGGACAGGGGGCTTTCGATGGGACCCAGTACTTC. Translation gives CASSPRGQGAFDGTQYF. Together with reference TRBV7-9 and TRBJ2-5, the CDR3 gives the full variable domain: DTGVSQNPRHKITKRGQNVTFRCDPISEHNRLYWYRQTLGQGPEFLTYFQNEAQLEKSRLLSDRFSAERPKGSFSTLEIQRTEQGDSAMYLCASSPRGQGAFDGTQYFGPGTRLLVL.

This clonotype was observed a handful of times. The gene calls are TRBV10-3 and TRBJ1-2; 7 bases match TRBD1. V trimming: 11 bases; J trimming: 6 bases; junction bases outside the gene matches: 15. This CDR3 comprises 14 residues. Germline V gene lookup returns CDR1 ENHRY and CDR2 SYGVKD. The CDR3 protein is CAVLLDRDKNGYTF. The CDR3 DNA sequence: TGTGCCGTCTTACTTGACAGGGATAAAAATGGCTACACCTTC.

The rearrangement uses TRBV2 and TRBJ1-1, with D perhaps matching TRBD1 (5 bases). The CDR3 totals 17 residues. The germline gives CDR1 SNHLY, CDR2 FYNNEI. Trimming removed 3 bases at V and 0 bases at J, with 17 bases between. For the CDR3, the DNA is TGTGCCAGCAGTGAGGGACTGACCATGGATGTGAACACTGAAGCTTTCTTT. Translating it yields CASSEGLTMDVNTEAFF.

This chain connects TRBV27 to TRBJ1-6, with 9 bases identical to TRBD1. This CDR3 has 14 residues. Germline CDR1 MNHEY, CDR2 SMNVEV (reference sequence). J gave up 6 bases and V 7 bases, and 4 bases lay outside the gene matches. CDR3 in amino acids: CASTGTGTNSPLHF. CDR3 DNA: TGTGCCAGCACCGGGACAGGGACTAATTCACCCCTCCACTTT.

This clonotype was counted a few times. This rearrangement joins TRBV7-9 to TRBJ2-2; possible D gene TRBD2, 6 bases. V lost 5 bases to trimming and J lost 7 bases, with 14 bases between them. Germline loops: CDR1 SEHNR, CDR2 FQNEAQ (reference sequence). The CDR3 sequence is 14 residues long. DNA of the CDR3: TGTGCCAGCAGCGAACCCGGGGGAGTCGGGGAGCTGTTTTTT. Protein: CASSEPGGVGELFF.

Points on this clonotype: At one boundary the junction diverges from the germline segment, which might be a read error. V and J are TRBV9 and TRBJ2-7, with D tentatively TRBD1 or TRBD2 (5 bases each). CDR3 length: 12 amino acids. In germline, CDR1 is SGDLS, CDR2 YYNGEE. CDR3 coding DNA: TGTGTCAGCAGCGCGAGGGGCGACGAGCAGTACTTC. Amino acids: CVSSARGDEQYF.

The chain recombines TRBV29-1 with TRBJ2-7; TRBD1 or TRBD2 may be the D gene (7 bases each). Germline V gives CDR1 SQVTM, CDR2 ANQGSEA. V was cut by 4 bases and J by 4 bases, with 17 bases left in between. The CDR3 loop spans 14 amino acids. In DNA, the CDR3 is TGCAGCGTTGGGCGGGGGACAGCAGGTTACGAGCAGTACTTC. Translation gives CSVGRGTAGYEQYF.